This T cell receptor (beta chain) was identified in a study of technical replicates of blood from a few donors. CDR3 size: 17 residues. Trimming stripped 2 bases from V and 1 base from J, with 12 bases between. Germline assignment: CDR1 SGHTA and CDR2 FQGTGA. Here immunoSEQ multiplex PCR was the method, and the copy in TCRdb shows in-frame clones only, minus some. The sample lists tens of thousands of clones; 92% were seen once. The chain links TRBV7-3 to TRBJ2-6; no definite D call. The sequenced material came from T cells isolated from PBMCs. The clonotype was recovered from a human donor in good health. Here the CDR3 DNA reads TGTGCCAGCAGCTTACTGGCCTCCTCTTCTGGGGCCAACGTCCTGACTTTC. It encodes CASSLLASSSGANVLTF. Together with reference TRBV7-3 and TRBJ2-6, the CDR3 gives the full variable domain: GAGVSQTPSNKVTEKGKYVELRCDPISGHTALYWYRQSLGQGPEFLIYFQGTGAADDSGLPNDRFFAVRPEGSVSTLKIQRTERGDSAVYLCASSLLASSSGANVLTFGAGSRLTVL.